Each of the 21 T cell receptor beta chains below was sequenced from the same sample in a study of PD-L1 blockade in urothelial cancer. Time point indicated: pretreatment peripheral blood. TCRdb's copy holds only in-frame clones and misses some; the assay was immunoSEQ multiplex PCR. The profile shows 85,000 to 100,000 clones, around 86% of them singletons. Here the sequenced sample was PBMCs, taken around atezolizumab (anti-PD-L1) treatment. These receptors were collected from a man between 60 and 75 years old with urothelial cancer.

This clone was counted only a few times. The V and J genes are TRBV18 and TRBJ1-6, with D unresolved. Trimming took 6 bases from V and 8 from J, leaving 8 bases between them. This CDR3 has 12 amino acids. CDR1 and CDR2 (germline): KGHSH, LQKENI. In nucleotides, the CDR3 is TGTGCCAGCTCGGCCGCGGATTCACCCCTCCACTTT. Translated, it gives CASSAADSPLHF.

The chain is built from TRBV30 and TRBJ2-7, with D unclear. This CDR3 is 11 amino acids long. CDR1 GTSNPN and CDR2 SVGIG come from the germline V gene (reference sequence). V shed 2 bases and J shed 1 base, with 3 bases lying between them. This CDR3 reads CAWSPSYEQYF. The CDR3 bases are TGTGCCTGGAGTCCGTCCTACGAGCAGTACTTC.

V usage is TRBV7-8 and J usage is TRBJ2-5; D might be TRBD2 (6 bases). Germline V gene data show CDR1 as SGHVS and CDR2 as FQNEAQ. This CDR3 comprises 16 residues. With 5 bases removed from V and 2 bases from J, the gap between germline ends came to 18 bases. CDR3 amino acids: CASSPTGGSNQETQYF. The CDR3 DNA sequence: TGTGCCAGCAGCCCCACCGGAGGGAGTAATCAAGAGACCCAGTACTTC.

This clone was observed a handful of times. The CDR3 is CASSYRQGMNTEAFF. DNA for the CDR3: TGCGCCAGCAGTTATAGACAGGGCATGAACACTGAAGCTTTCTTT. This chain links TRBV4-1 with TRBJ1-1; 7 nucleotides align to TRBD1. The length of the CDR3 is 15 residues. Germline-derived CDR1 and CDR2 are MGHRA and YSYEKL. The V gene end was trimmed by 6 bases and the J gene end by 0 bases; junction bases not matched to a gene: 7.

The CDR3 sequence is CASSYAGQGYHEQYF. The CDR3 nucleotides are TGTGCCAGCAGTTACGCTGGACAGGGGTACCACGAGCAGTACTTC. V usage is TRBV6-5 and J usage is TRBJ2-7; 9 positions match TRBD1. J lost 5 bases, V lost 2 bases, and 7 bases had no gene match. There are 15 residues in the CDR3. Per the germline V gene, CDR1 is MNHEY and CDR2 is SVGAGI.

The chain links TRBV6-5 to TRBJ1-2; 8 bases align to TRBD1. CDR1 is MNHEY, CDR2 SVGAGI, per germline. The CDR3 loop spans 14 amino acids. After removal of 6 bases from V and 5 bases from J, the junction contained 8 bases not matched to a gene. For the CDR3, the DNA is TGTGCCAGCAGACCCAGGGGGCGCTGGTATGGCTACACCTTC. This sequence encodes CASRPRGRWYGYTF.

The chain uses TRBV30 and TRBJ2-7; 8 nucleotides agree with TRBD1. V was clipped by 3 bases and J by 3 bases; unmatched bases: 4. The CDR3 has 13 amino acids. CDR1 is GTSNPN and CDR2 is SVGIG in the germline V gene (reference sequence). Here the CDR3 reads CAWRGTGHYEQYF. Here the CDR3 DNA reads TGTGCCTGGAGGGGGACAGGCCACTACGAGCAGTACTTC. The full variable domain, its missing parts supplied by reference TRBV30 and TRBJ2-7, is SQTIHQWPATLVQPVGSPLSLECTVEGTSNPNLYWYRQAAGRGLQLLFYSVGIGQISSEVPQNLSASRPQDRQFILSSKKLLLSDSGFYLCAWRGTGHYEQYFGPGTRLTVT.

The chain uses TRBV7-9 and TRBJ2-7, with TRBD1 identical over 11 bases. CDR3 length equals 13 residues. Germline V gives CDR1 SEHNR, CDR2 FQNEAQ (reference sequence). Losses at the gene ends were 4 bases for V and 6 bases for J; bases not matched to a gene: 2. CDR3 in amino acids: CASSWGQGGEQYF. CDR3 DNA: TGTGCCAGCAGCTGGGGACAGGGGGGCGAGCAGTACTTC.

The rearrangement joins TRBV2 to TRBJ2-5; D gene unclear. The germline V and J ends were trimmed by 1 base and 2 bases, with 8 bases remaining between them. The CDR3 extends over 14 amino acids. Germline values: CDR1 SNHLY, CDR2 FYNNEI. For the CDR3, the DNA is TGTGCCAGCAGTGAAGGAGGTCGTCAAGAGACCCAGTACTTC. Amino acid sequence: CASSEGGRQETQYF.

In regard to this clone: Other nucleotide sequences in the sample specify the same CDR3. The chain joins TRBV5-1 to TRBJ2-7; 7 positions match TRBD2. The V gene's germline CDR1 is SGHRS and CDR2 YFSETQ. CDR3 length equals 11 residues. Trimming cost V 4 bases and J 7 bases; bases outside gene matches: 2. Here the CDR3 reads CASSPGGEQYF. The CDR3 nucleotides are TGCGCCAGCAGCCCGGGGGGAGAGCAGTACTTC.

The DNA of the CDR3 is TGTGCCAGCAGTCCATCCGGGACTAGCGGGAAAGGTGAGCAGTTCTTC. Translating gives CASSPSGTSGKGEQFF. The V call is TRBV7-9, the J call TRBJ2-1; TRBD2 aligns across 13 bases. The germline V gene has CDR1 SEHNR and CDR2 FQNEAQ (reference sequence). The CDR3 runs to 16 residues. After removal of 6 bases from V and 9 bases from J, the junction contained 11 bases not matched to a gene.

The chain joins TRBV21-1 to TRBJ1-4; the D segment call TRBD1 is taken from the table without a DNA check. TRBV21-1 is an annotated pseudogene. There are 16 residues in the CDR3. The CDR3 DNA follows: TGTGCCAGCAGCAGCGGGGGGACAGGGCCTAATGAAAAACTGTTTTTT. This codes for CASSSGGTGPNEKLFF.

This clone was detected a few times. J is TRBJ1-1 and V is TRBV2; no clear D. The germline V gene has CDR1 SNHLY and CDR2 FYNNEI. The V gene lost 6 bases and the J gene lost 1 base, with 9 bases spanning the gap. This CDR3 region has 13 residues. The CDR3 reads CASREAQNTEAFF. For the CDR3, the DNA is TGTGCCAGCAGAGAGGCCCAGAACACTGAAGCTTTCTTT. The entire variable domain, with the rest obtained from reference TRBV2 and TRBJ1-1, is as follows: EPEVTQTPSHQVTQMGQEVILRCVPISNHLYFYWYRQILGQKVEFLVSFYNNEISEKSEIFDDQFSVERPDGSNFTLKIRSTKLEDSAMYFCASREAQNTEAFFGQGTRLTVV.

CDR3 sequence reads: CASSPRRSSGGPETQYF. The CDR3 nucleotides read TGTGCCAGCAGCCCCCGGAGGTCTAGCGGGGGGCCAGAGACCCAGTACTTC. V is TRBV27 and J is TRBJ2-5; TRBD2 aligns across 11 bases. The J segment lost 4 bases and the V segment lost 6 bases, leaving 13 bases of the junction unmatched. Germline V gives CDR1 MNHEY, CDR2 SMNVEV (reference sequence). This CDR3 region has 17 residues.

This CDR3 is CASRPTGGAGANVLTF. As DNA, the CDR3 is TGTGCCAGTAGGCCAACAGGGGGGGCTGGGGCCAACGTCCTGACTTTC. The rearrangement uses TRBV19 and TRBJ2-6; the D gene is possibly TRBD1 (8 bases). Trimming stripped 6 bases from V and 2 bases from J, with 14 bases between. This CDR3 region has 16 residues. Germline-derived CDR1 and CDR2 are LNHDA and SQIVND (reference sequence).

This CDR3 reads CASSPRDRLREQYF. In DNA, the CDR3 is TGTGCCAGCAGTCCCCGGGACAGGCTTCGCGAGCAGTACTTC. The chain employs TRBV9 and TRBJ2-7; TRBD1 matches 8 bases. The CDR3 has 14 amino acids. The V segment lost 5 bases and the J segment 6 bases; nucleotides outside the gene matches: 10. The germline V gene has CDR1 SGDLS and CDR2 YYNGEE.

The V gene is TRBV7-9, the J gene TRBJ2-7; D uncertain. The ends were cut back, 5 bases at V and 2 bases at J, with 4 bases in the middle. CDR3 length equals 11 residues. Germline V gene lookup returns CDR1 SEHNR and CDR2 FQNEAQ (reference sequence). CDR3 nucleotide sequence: TGTGCCAGCAGCGCGACCTACGAGCAGTACTTC. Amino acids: CASSATYEQYF. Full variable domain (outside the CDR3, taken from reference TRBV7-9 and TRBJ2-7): DTGVSQNPRHKITKRGQNVTFRCDPISEHNRLYWYRQTLGQGPEFLTYFQNEAQLEKSRLLSDRFSAERPKGSFSTLEIQRTEQGDSAMYLCASSATYEQYFGPGTRLTVT.

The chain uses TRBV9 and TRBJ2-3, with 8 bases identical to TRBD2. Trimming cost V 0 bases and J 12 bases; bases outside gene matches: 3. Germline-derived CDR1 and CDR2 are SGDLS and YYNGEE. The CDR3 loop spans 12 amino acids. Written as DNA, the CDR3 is TGTGCCAGCAGCGTAGAGGGGACTAGTCAGTATTTT. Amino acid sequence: CASSVEGTSQYF.

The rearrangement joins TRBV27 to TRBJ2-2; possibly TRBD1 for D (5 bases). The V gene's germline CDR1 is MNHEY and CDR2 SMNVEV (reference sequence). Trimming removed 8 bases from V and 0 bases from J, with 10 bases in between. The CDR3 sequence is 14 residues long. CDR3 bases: TGTGCCAGCCGGCAGGGCACGAACACCGGGGAGCTGTTTTTT. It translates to CASRQGTNTGELFF.

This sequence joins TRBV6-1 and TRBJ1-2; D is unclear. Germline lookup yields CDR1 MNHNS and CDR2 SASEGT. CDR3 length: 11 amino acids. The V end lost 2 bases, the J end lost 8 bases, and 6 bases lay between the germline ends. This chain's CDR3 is CASSEYGGYTF. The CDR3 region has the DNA TGTGCCAGCAGTGAATACGGGGGCTACACCTTC.

In DNA form, the CDR3 reads TGTGCCAGCAGTAGGGGATGGGGTCAGCCCCAGCATTTT. Protein product: CASSRGWGQPQHF. The chain carries TRBV2 and TRBJ1-5; weak D call: TRBD1 (5 bases). The CDR3 loop spans 13 amino acids. CDR1 is SNHLY, CDR2 FYNNEI, per germline. Trimming removed 5 bases at V and 6 bases at J, with 11 bases between.